These 10 T cell receptor beta chains were sequenced from one sample in a study of cytomegalovirus exposure and HLA in healthy donors. This table comes from immunoSEQ multiplex PCR, and its TCRdb copy is limited to in-frame clones, with some not included. Among about 240,000 clones listed, roughly 86% were seen once. Sequencing was carried out using PBMCs. The receptors come from a woman in her twenties or thirties in good health and CMV-seropositive.

This clone was observed once. The rearrangement uses TRBV11-2 and TRBJ2-5, with 11 bases fitting TRBD2. The CDR3 has 17 amino acids. Unmatched junction bases numbered 8, after V lost 4 bases and J lost 1 base. Germline CDR1 is SGHAT and CDR2 is FQNNGV. This chain's CDR3 is CASSSRGLAATQETQYF. In nucleotides, the CDR3 is TGTGCCAGCAGCTCGAGGGGACTAGCGGCTACCCAAGAGACCCAGTACTTC.

The table lists this clone with a count of one. This chain connects TRBV6-4 to TRBJ2-2; D is perhaps TRBD2 (5 bases). This CDR3 is built from 14 residues. Germline CDR1 and CDR2: MRHNA and SNTAGT. Trimming shortened V by 6 bases and J by 1 base, and 9 bases separated the two germline ends. The CDR3 coding sequence is TGTGCCAGCAGCCCAACTAGGAACACCGGGGAGCTGTTTTTT. Its protein product is CASSPTRNTGELFF.

The gene calls are TRBV18 and TRBJ2-1; TRBD2 agrees at 10 bases. The CDR3 loop spans 15 amino acids. V shed 3 bases, J shed 5 bases, and the junction held 4 bases outside the gene matches. CDR1 and CDR2 from the germline V gene are KGHSH and LQKENI. The CDR3 DNA follows: TGTGCCAGCTCACCGACTAGCGGGCTTAACAATGAGCAGTTCTTC. Amino acid sequence: CASSPTSGLNNEQFF. The variable domain in full, with the rest retrieved from reference TRBV18 and TRBJ2-1, is NAGVMQNPRHLVRRRGQEARLRCSPMKGHSHVYWYRQLPEEGLKFMVYLQKENIIDESGMPKERFSAEFPKEGPSILRIQQVVRGDSAAYFCASSPTSGLNNEQFFGPGTRLTVL.

V gene TRBV10-2 combines with J gene TRBJ2-7; 7 bases map to TRBD1. CDR3 length: 14 residues. Germline loops: CDR1 WSHSY, CDR2 SAAADI. V lost 10 bases and J lost 3; bases outside the gene matches: 12. The CDR3 loop is CATRGVDRVYEQYF. The CDR3 nucleotides read TGCGCCACCAGGGGAGTAGACAGGGTCTACGAGCAGTACTTC.

The rearrangement uses TRBV11-2 and TRBJ1-2; D possibly corresponds to TRBD1 (6 bases). Germline assignment: CDR1 SGHAT and CDR2 FQNNGV. The CDR3 is 14 amino acids. V was cut by 0 bases and J by 8 bases, with 13 bases left in between. CDR3 in amino acids: CASSLDRGARGYTF. CDR3 nucleotide sequence: TGTGCCAGCAGCTTAGATCGGGGGGCGCGGGGCTACACCTTC.

V gene TRBV5-1 combines with J gene TRBJ2-6; the D is unclear. Trimming stripped 0 bases from V and 2 bases from J, with 9 bases between. The CDR3 spans 16 residues. Germline V CDR1 and CDR2: SGHRS, YFSETQ. The CDR3 protein is CASSLVGSTGANVLTF. CDR3 DNA: TGCGCCAGCAGCTTGGTCGGGTCAACTGGGGCCAACGTCCTGACTTTC. The whole variable domain, filled in from reference TRBV5-1 and TRBJ2-6, reads KAGVTQTPRYLIKTRGQQVTLSCSPISGHRSVSWYQQTPGQGLQFLFEYFSETQRNKGNFPGRFSGRQFSNSRSEMNVSTLELGDSALYLCASSLVGSTGANVLTFGAGSRLTVL.

The gene calls are TRBV10-3 and TRBJ2-7; weak D call: TRBD1 (5 bases). Trimming pared 1 base from V and 9 bases from J, leaving 13 bases between. Germline V gene sequence: CDR1 ENHRY, CDR2 SYGVKD. The CDR3 contains 13 residues. CDR3 nucleotides: TGTGCCATCAGTGAGTTTGCAGGGAAGGGGCAGTACTTC. Translating gives CAISEFAGKGQYF.

This sequence joins TRBV20-1 and TRBJ2-7, with 10 bases identical to TRBD1. Unmatched junction bases numbered 3, after V lost 6 bases and J lost 7 bases. This CDR3 comprises 11 residues. Germline V gene sequence: CDR1 DFQATT, CDR2 SNEGSKA (reference sequence). The CDR3 nucleotides read TGCAGTGCCGGGACAGGGGAAGAGCAGTACTTC. It codes for CSAGTGEEQYF.

The count of this clone is one. The CDR3 loop is CASSTRRETEAFF. CDR3 DNA: TGCGCCAGCAGCACCCGGAGGGAAACTGAAGCTTTCTTT. V is TRBV5-1 and J is TRBJ1-1; no firm D call. Germline lookup yields CDR1 SGHRS and CDR2 YFSETQ. V lost 4 bases and J 5 bases, leaving 12 bases between the germline ends. The CDR3 is made up of 13 amino acids.

The chain employs TRBV5-1 and TRBJ2-5, with TRBD1 matching over 7 bases. V shed 4 bases, J shed 2 bases, and the junction held 5 bases outside the gene matches. This CDR3 has 14 residues. The germline V gene encodes CDR1 SGHRS and CDR2 YFSETQ. CDR3 nucleotides: TGCGCCAGCAGCATCCCGGGACAGCAAGAGACCCAGTACTTC. It translates to CASSIPGQQETQYF.